This passage covers 21 T cell receptor beta chains from one sample sequenced in a study of T cell changes during pregnancy in multiple sclerosis. Clones were read by immunoSEQ multiplex PCR, and TCRdb kept only the in-frame ones, dropping some. Here the sample spans around 88,000 clones, about 90% being singletons. Material: peripheral blood, obtained after pregnancy. The receptors were gathered from a female donor in good health, enrolled as a control in a pregnancy study.

The chain recombines TRBV29-1 with TRBJ2-2; 7 bases are a match to TRBD1. With V trimmed by 6 bases and J by 4 bases, 8 bases remained unmatched. The CDR3 consists of 14 residues. The germline V gene has CDR1 SQVTM and CDR2 ANQGSEA. This CDR3 is CSVGDSHFTGELFF. In DNA form, the CDR3 reads TGCAGCGTGGGGGACAGCCACTTCACCGGGGAGCTGTTTTTT.

The chain links TRBV7-9 to TRBJ2-3; 10 bases align to TRBD2. This CDR3 is built from 18 residues. The trim removed 4 bases at V and 2 bases at J, leaving 12 bases unmatched. Germline V gene data show CDR1 as SEHNR and CDR2 as FQNEAQ (reference sequence). CDR3 DNA: TGTGCCAGCAGCTCCGCCCGATTTAGCGGGGGGTTCACAGATACGCAGTATTTT. Translated: CASSSARFSGGFTDTQYF.

The chain employs TRBV30 and TRBJ1-2; D not resolved. Germline loops: CDR1 GTSNPN, CDR2 SVGIG (reference sequence). The CDR3 covers 11 residues. V lost 1 base, J lost 5 bases, and 5 bases lay in between. The CDR3 sequence is CAWSDRYGYTF. CDR3 DNA: TGTGCCTGGAGTGATCGTTATGGCTACACCTTC.

The chain employs TRBV5-1 and TRBJ2-3; 12 bases fit TRBD2. The CDR3 length is 16 residues. The trim removed 6 bases at V and 3 bases at J, leaving 8 bases unmatched. Germline CDR1 and CDR2: SGHRS and YFSETQ. CDR3 loop: CASTARLAGETDTQYF. CDR3 coding DNA: TGCGCCAGCACCGCCCGACTAGCGGGAGAGACAGATACGCAGTATTTT.

CDR3 sequence: CASSFPGGLEAFF. The CDR3 DNA is TGTGCCAGCAGCTTCCCAGGGGGACTCGAAGCTTTCTTT. This sequence joins TRBV11-2 and TRBJ1-1, with TRBD1 identical over 7 bases. Germline values: CDR1 SGHAT, CDR2 FQNNGV. The CDR3 sequence is 13 residues long. After removal of 3 bases from V and 8 bases from J, the junction contained 6 bases not matched to a gene.

This clone has only one observation. The rearrangement links TRBV6-5 to TRBJ2-5, with D unresolved. Trimming removed 4 bases at V and 4 bases at J, with 7 bases between. The CDR3 loop spans 12 amino acids. In germline, CDR1 is MNHEY, CDR2 SVGAGI. CDR3 bases: TGTGCCAGCAGTTCCCCTCCAGAGACCCAGTACTTC. Residues: CASSSPPETQYF.

The chain combines TRBV29-1 with TRBJ2-2, with TRBD2 as a possible D gene (5 bases). This CDR3 region has 14 residues. The germline V gene has CDR1 SQVTM and CDR2 ANQGSEA. Trimming stripped 6 bases from V and 3 bases from J, with 14 bases between. CDR3 loop: CSVTTDYYTGELFF. The CDR3 DNA reads as TGCAGCGTCACCACCGACTACTACACCGGGGAGCTGTTTTTT.

The V and J genes are TRBV5-1 and TRBJ2-2; weak D call: TRBD2 (6 bases). Between the trimmed V and J ends, which lost 0 bases and 4 bases, there was a span of 7 bases. The V gene's germline CDR1 is SGHRS and CDR2 YFSETQ. This CDR3 is built from 14 residues. The CDR3 sequence: CASSLAGGTGELFF. Written as DNA, the CDR3 is TGCGCCAGCAGCTTGGCCGGGGGCACCGGGGAGCTGTTTTTT.

The chain employs TRBV12-5 and TRBJ1-6; a weak D match, TRBD1 (6 bases). The CDR3 covers 17 residues. Germline V gene data show CDR1 as LGHNT and CDR2 as FRNRAP. Trimming cost V 2 bases and J 9 bases, with 20 bases left between them. CDR3 bases: TGTGCTAGTGGTTTGAGAGGGACACCAGATTCGGGTTCACCCCTCCACTTT. Protein sequence: CASGLRGTPDSGSPLHF.

A single count supports this clone. The J gene is TRBJ2-3, the V gene TRBV11-1; 8 bases line up with TRBD2. V was clipped by 3 bases and J by 0 bases; unmatched bases: 11. Per germline, CDR1 SGHAT and CDR2 FQDESV (reference sequence). The CDR3 loop spans 18 amino acids. CDR3 DNA sequence: TGTGCCAGCAGCTTTTCCACTAGCGGATATTATAGCACAGATACGCAGTATTTT. Encoded protein: CASSFSTSGYYSTDTQYF. Full variable domain (rest looked up from reference TRBV11-1 and TRBJ2-3): EAEVAQSPRYKITEKSQAVAFWCDPISGHATLYWYRQILGQGPELLVQFQDESVVDDSQLPKDRFSAERLKGVDSTLKIQPAELGDSAMYLCASSFSTSGYYSTDTQYFGPGTRLTVL.

The chain joins TRBV7-2 to TRBJ2-1; possibly TRBD2 for D (5 bases). This CDR3 is 14 amino acids long. Trimming stripped 7 bases from V and 3 bases from J, with 13 bases between. Per the germline V gene, CDR1 is SGHTA and CDR2 is FQGNSA. CDR3 sequence reads: CASIASLDYNEQFF. CDR3 nucleotides: TGTGCCAGCATTGCTTCACTAGACTACAATGAGCAGTTCTTC. Full variable domain (remainder filled in from reference TRBV7-2 and TRBJ2-1): GAGVSQSPSNKVTEKGKDVELRCDPISGHTALYWYRQSLGQGLEFLIYFQGNSAPDKSGLPSDRFSAERTGGSVSTLTIQRTQQEDSAVYLCASIASLDYNEQFFGPGTRLTVL.

The V call is TRBV11-3, the J call TRBJ2-1; D is ambiguous. Germline V gene lookup returns CDR1 SGHNT and CDR2 YENEEA. V lost 5 bases and J lost 6, with 8 bases in between. CDR3 length equals 12 residues. As DNA, the CDR3 is TGTGCCAGCAGCCCCTCCGGCAATGAGCAGTTCTTC. It codes for CASSPSGNEQFF.

This rearrangement joins TRBV6-1 to TRBJ1-2, with 7 positions matching TRBD1. With V trimmed by 2 bases and J by 3 bases, 6 bases remained unmatched. Germline CDR1 is MNHNS and CDR2 is SASEGT. This CDR3 is built from 15 residues. CDR3 DNA: TGTGCCAGCAGTGAACGGGTAGGACAGGACTATGGCTACACCTTC. Residues: CASSERVGQDYGYTF.

The chain has TRBV19 and TRBJ2-3; D is undetermined. Between the trimmed V and J ends, which lost 5 bases and 2 bases, there was a span of 8 bases. Germline CDR1 is LNHDA and CDR2 is SQIVND (reference sequence). CDR3 length equals 13 residues. The CDR3 sequence: CASSYTITDTQYF. The CDR3 DNA sequence: TGTGCCAGTAGTTATACTATCACAGATACGCAGTATTTT.

This chain links TRBV6-5 with TRBJ2-7; the match to TRBD2 covers 11 bases. The CDR3 is 15 amino acids. J lost 2 bases, V lost 6 bases, and 6 bases had no gene match. Germline V CDR1 and CDR2: MNHEY, SVGAGI. CDR3: CASRPGLAVTYEQYF. The CDR3, as DNA: TGTGCCAGCAGGCCGGGACTAGCGGTAACCTACGAGCAGTACTTC.

V and J are TRBV4-2 and TRBJ1-4; D remains ambiguous. The germline V and J ends were trimmed by 0 bases and 12 bases, with 14 bases remaining between them. The CDR3 consists of 14 residues. Germline V CDR1 and CDR2: LGHNA, YNFKEQ. CDR3 in amino acids: CASSQDAGPVELFF. The CDR3 DNA follows: TGTGCCAGCAGCCAAGACGCGGGCCCAGTGGAACTGTTTTTT.

The genes are TRBV4-2 and TRBJ2-3, with 8 bases matching TRBD2. Looked up from germline, CDR1 is LGHNA and CDR2 is YNFKEQ. The CDR3 length is 15 residues. The trim removed 3 bases at V and 8 bases at J, leaving 10 bases unmatched. The CDR3 here is CASSHQTSVRGTQYF. DNA of the CDR3: TGTGCCAGCAGCCATCAGACTAGCGTCCGGGGTACGCAGTATTTT.

This chain links TRBV13 with TRBJ2-2, with TRBD2 matching 12 bases. The CDR3 sequence is 15 residues long. V lost 4 bases, J lost 5 bases, and 2 bases stayed unmatched. The germline V gene has CDR1 PRHDT and CDR2 FYEKMQ (reference sequence). CDR3 in DNA: TGTGCCAGCAGCTCGACTAGCGGGAGAACCGGGGAGCTGTTTTTT. Translating gives CASSSTSGRTGELFF.

The rearrangement uses TRBV19 and TRBJ1-5; 9 positions match TRBD1. With V trimmed by 9 bases and J by 1 base, 16 bases remained unmatched. In germline, CDR1 is LNHDA, CDR2 SQIVND (reference sequence). The CDR3 runs to 18 residues. Written as DNA, the CDR3 is TGTGCCAGCACTCTGAGTTGGGACAGGGTTTACAGCAATCAGCCCCAGCATTTT. Translating gives CASTLSWDRVYSNQPQHF.

V and J are TRBV11-3 and TRBJ2-2; 10 bases agree with TRBD1. The CDR3 extends over 15 amino acids. V gave up 5 bases and J gave up 7 bases; unmatched junction bases: 7. Per the germline V gene, CDR1 is SGHNT and CDR2 is YENEEA. Here the CDR3 reads CASSQRQGADGELFF. The CDR3 DNA follows: TGTGCCAGCAGCCAACGACAGGGGGCGGACGGGGAGCTGTTTTTT.

The rearrangement links TRBV4-1 to TRBJ2-7; 8 bases fit TRBD1. The CDR3 loop spans 15 amino acids. Germline CDR1 is MGHRA and CDR2 is YSYEKL. The V gene end was trimmed by 0 bases and the J gene end by 2 bases; junction bases not matched to a gene: 3. In DNA, the CDR3 is TGCGCCAGCAGCCAAGAGGACAGGGTCGCCTACGAGCAGTACTTC. Amino acids: CASSQEDRVAYEQYF.